This passage covers 14 T cell receptor beta chains from one sample sequenced in a study of TIL therapy for anti-PD-1-resistant metastatic lung cancer. The libraries were made with immunoSEQ v3. The method was immunoSEQ multiplex PCR; TCRdb's version includes in-frame clones alone and lacks a portion of them. The sample has roughly 60,000 clones; over 70% are singletons. The time point denotes: pre-treatment sample, taken before nivolumab and TIL therapy. The sequences come from blood, collected at baseline. The source is a person aged 25 to 80 with non-small cell lung cancer.

The J gene is TRBJ2-7, the V gene TRBV7-8; 8 bases are a match to TRBD1. This CDR3 has 15 amino acids. The trim removed 5 bases at V and 5 bases at J, leaving 11 bases unmatched. Germline V gene sequence: CDR1 SGHVS, CDR2 FQNEAQ. The CDR3 coding sequence is TGTGCCAGCAGCCGATACCGGGACAGGTGGGACGAGCAGTACTTC. Amino acid sequence: CASSRYRDRWDEQYF. The full variable domain, its missing parts supplied by reference TRBV7-8 and TRBJ2-7, is GAGVSQSPRYKVAKRGQDVALRCDPISGHVSLFWYQQALGQGPEFLTYFQNEAQLDKSGLPSDRFFAERPEGSVSTLKIQRTQQEDSAVYLCASSRYRDRWDEQYFGPGTRLTVT.

The chain recombines TRBV7-9 with TRBJ1-1; the D is unclear. V gave up 5 bases and J gave up 0 bases, with 10 bases separating them. This CDR3 is built from 14 residues. Germline assignment: CDR1 SEHNR and CDR2 FQNEAQ (reference sequence). The CDR3 bases are TGTGCCAGCAGCATAACGTCAGTGAACACTGAAGCTTTCTTT. The encoded protein is CASSITSVNTEAFF.

This chain joins TRBV11-2 and TRBJ1-2; D unresolved. V lost 5 bases, J lost 5 bases, and 12 bases lay in between. The germline V gene has CDR1 SGHAT and CDR2 FQNNGV. This CDR3 has 13 amino acids. The DNA for the CDR3 is TGTGCCAGCAGCCCGGACCTGGAATATGGCTACACCTTC. Translated, it gives CASSPDLEYGYTF.

DNA of the CDR3: TGTGCCAGCAAGCCCACTCTACAATACGAGCAGTACTTC. It specifies CASKPTLQYEQYF. The chain uses TRBV28 and TRBJ2-7; unclear D gene. CDR1 is MDHEN, CDR2 SYDVKM, per germline. CDR3 length: 13 amino acids. V lost 7 bases and J 4 bases, leaving 14 bases between the germline ends.

The CDR3 protein is CASSRDRGSHYGYTF. In DNA, the CDR3 is TGTGCCAGCAGTAGAGACAGGGGATCACACTATGGCTACACCTTC. The gene calls are TRBV6-5 and TRBJ1-2; 8 bases line up with TRBD1. V dropped 5 bases and J dropped 3; count of bases not matched to a gene: 8. This CDR3 spans 15 amino acids. Germline CDR1 is MNHEY and CDR2 is SVGAGI.

The chain has TRBV4-2 and TRBJ2-3; TRBD2 matches at 10 bases. Trimming cost V 4 bases and J 4 bases; bases outside gene matches: 5. The CDR3 sequence is 15 residues long. CDR1 is LGHNA, CDR2 YNFKEQ, per germline. The CDR3 loop reads CASSRGTSVPDTQYF. In DNA form, the CDR3 reads TGTGCCAGCAGCCGAGGGACTAGCGTCCCAGATACGCAGTATTTT.

The chain has TRBV29-1 and TRBJ2-7, with D possibly matching TRBD2 (6 bases). The CDR3 extends over 15 amino acids. Trimming shortened V by 4 bases and J by 3 bases, and 19 bases separated the two germline ends. Germline CDR1 and CDR2: SQVTM and ANQGSEA. This CDR3 reads CSVGKLRGLNYEQYF. The CDR3 DNA follows: TGCAGCGTTGGGAAGCTCCGGGGGTTGAACTACGAGCAGTACTTC.

The chain recombines TRBV7-8 with TRBJ1-1; no definite D call. CDR1 is SGHVS and CDR2 is FQNEAQ in the germline V gene. Trimming took 5 bases from V and 0 from J, leaving 7 bases between them. The CDR3 sequence is 13 residues long. For the CDR3, the DNA is TGTGCCAGCAGCCGACGGATGAACACTGAAGCTTTCTTT. Amino acid sequence: CASSRRMNTEAFF.

The CDR3 here is CASSRGGSNTGELFF. The CDR3 region has the DNA TGTGCCAGCAGCCGGGGGGGTTCGAACACCGGGGAGCTGTTTTTT. The chain combines TRBV11-3 with TRBJ2-2, with 8 bases aligning to TRBD2. Per germline, CDR1 SGHNT and CDR2 YENEEA. This CDR3 comprises 15 residues. Trimming cost V 5 bases and J 0 bases; bases outside gene matches: 2.

The chain combines TRBV7-2 with TRBJ1-2; TRBD1 agrees at 8 bases. Germline values: CDR1 SGHTA, CDR2 FQGNSA. The CDR3 extends over 14 amino acids. V lost 6 bases to trimming and J lost 3 bases; unmatched junction nucleotides: 6. The CDR3 nucleotides read TGTGCCAGCAGGGCCGGGACAGGCGACTATGGCTACACCTTC. Its protein product is CASRAGTGDYGYTF.

The CDR3 DNA is TGTGCCATCAGTGAGTCTGGGCTCTGGTCTGGCTACACCTTC. Amino acids: CAISESGLWSGYTF. The chain carries TRBV10-3 and TRBJ1-2; D gene ambiguous. The V end was cut by 0 bases, the J end by 7 bases, with 12 bases between. The CDR3 covers 14 residues. The V gene's germline CDR1 is ENHRY and CDR2 SYGVKD.

This clone appeared once. V is TRBV4-3 and J is TRBJ1-4, with 7 positions matching TRBD1. Germline V CDR1 and CDR2: LGHNA, YSLEER. This CDR3 is 17 amino acids long. V was clipped by 0 bases and J by 4 bases; unmatched bases: 8. CDR3 in DNA: TGCGCCAGCAGCCAAGATGTAGCGGGACAGATTAATGAAAAACTGTTTTTT. Translated: CASSQDVAGQINEKLFF.

The sample holds a few counts of this clone. This chain links TRBV5-4 with TRBJ2-4; 10 nucleotides agree with TRBD2. The germline V gene has CDR1 SGHNT and CDR2 YYREEE (reference sequence). The CDR3 is 14 residues long. V lost 4 bases, J lost 9 bases, and 7 bases stayed unmatched. The CDR3 reads CASSEASGSTIQYF. CDR3 nucleotide sequence: TGTGCCAGCAGCGAAGCTAGCGGGAGTACCATTCAGTACTTC.

The rearrangement links TRBV6-5 to TRBJ1-2; TRBD1 aligns across 10 bases. V lost 2 bases and J lost 8; bases outside the gene matches: 2. CDR3 length: 13 residues. Germline lookup yields CDR1 MNHEY and CDR2 SVGAGI. This chain's CDR3 is CASSYEGQGGYTF. Here the CDR3 DNA reads TGTGCCAGCAGTTACGAGGGACAGGGGGGCTACACCTTC.